This TCR beta chain was sequenced in a study of shared clonotypes between healthy human individuals. Study-wide points: The generation probabilities recorded for non-shared clonotypes fell below those of clonotypes shared by all four donors.

Healthy and HIV-negative, the adult donors had no recent acute infections or vaccinations. Splitting the CD4+ cells yielded a CD45RA+ naive subset and a CD45RA-negative memory subset. The V end was cut by 4 bases, the J end by 6 bases, with 12 bases between. CDR3 size: 14 residues. Per germline, CDR1 MGHRA and CDR2 YSYEKL. In the sorted-subset replicate PCRs, around 220 ng DNA, 25,000 to 35,000 T cell genomes, was used. Assay: immunoSEQ multiplex PCR; the TCRdb copy retains only in-frame clones and omits some. Among some 1 million clones listed, about 80% were seen once. As for this clone: Its antigen is not identified.

Sequencing used memory CD4+ T cells sorted from blood. Subset reported: CD45RA-negative fraction. V gene TRBV4-1 combines with J gene TRBJ2-2; D is uncertain. The TCR originated in a man aged 18 to 29 in good health. The CDR3 protein is CASSLKTQAGELFF. In DNA form, the CDR3 reads TGCGCCAGCAGCCTCAAGACTCAGGCCGGGGAGCTGTTTTTT.